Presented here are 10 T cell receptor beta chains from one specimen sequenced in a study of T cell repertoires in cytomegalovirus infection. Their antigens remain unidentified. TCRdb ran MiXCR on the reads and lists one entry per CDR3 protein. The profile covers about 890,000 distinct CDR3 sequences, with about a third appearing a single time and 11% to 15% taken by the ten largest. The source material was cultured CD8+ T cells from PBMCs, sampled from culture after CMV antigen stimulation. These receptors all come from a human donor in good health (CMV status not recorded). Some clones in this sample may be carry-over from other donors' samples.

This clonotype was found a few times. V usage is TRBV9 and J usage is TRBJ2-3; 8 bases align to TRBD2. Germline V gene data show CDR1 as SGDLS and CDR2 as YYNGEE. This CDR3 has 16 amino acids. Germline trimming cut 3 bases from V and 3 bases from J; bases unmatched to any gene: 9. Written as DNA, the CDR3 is TGTGCCAGCAGCGATACCCTTGGGACTAGTACAGATACGCAGTATTTT. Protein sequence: CASSDTLGTSTDTQYF.

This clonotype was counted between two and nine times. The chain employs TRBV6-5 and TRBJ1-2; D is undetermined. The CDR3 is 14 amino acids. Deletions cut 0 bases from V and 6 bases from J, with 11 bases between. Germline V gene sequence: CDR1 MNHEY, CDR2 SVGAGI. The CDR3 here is CASSYSDGGNGYTF. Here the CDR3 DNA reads TGTGCCAGCAGTTACTCAGACGGAGGTAATGGCTACACCTTC.

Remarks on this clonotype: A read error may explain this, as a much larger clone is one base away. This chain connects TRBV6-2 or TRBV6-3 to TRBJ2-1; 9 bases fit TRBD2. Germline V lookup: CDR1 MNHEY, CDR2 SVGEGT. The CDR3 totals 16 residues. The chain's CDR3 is CASGYSKRGDYNEQFF. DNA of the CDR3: TGTGCCAGCGGTTACTCTAAGCGGGGGGACTACAATGAGCAGTTCTTC.

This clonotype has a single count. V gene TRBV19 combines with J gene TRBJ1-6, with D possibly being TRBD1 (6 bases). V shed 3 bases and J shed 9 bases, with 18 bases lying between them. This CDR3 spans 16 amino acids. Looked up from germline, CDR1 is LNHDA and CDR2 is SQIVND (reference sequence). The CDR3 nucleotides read TGTGCCAGTAGTATTGCCGGACAGTCCCATGGTTCACCCCTCCACTTT. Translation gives CASSIAGQSHGSPLHF.

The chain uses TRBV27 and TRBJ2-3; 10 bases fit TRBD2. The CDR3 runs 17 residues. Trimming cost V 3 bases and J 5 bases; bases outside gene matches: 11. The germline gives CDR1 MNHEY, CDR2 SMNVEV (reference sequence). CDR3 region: CASSFGYSGGPGDTQYF. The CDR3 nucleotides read TGTGCCAGCAGTTTTGGGTATAGCGGGGGGCCGGGAGATACGCAGTATTTT.

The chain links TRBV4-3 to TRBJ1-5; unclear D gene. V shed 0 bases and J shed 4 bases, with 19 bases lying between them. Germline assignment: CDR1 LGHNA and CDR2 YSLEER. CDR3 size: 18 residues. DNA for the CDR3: TGCGCCAGCAGCCAAGACCGTGGGTCAGGACCGGGAAATCAGCCCCAGCATTTT. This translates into CASSQDRGSGPGNQPQHF.

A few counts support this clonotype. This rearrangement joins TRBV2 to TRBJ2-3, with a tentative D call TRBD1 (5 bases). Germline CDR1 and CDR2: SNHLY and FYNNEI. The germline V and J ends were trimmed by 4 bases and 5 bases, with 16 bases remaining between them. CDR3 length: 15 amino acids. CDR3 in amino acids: CASSGTGARRDTQYF. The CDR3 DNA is TGTGCCAGCAGTGGCACAGGAGCTCGAAGAGATACGCAGTATTTT. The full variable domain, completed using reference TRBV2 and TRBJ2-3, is EPEVTQTPSHQVTQMGQEVILRCVPISNHLYFYWYRQILGQKVEFLVSFYNNEISEKSEIFDDQFSVERPDGSNFTLKIRSTKLEDSAMYFCASSGTGARRDTQYFGPGTRLTVL.

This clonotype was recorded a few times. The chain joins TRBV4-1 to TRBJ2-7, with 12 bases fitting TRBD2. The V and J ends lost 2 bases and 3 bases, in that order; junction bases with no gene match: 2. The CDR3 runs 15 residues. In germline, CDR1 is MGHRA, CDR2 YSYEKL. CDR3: CASSQWTSGDYEQYF. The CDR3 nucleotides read TGCGCCAGCAGCCAATGGACTAGCGGGGACTACGAGCAGTACTTC.

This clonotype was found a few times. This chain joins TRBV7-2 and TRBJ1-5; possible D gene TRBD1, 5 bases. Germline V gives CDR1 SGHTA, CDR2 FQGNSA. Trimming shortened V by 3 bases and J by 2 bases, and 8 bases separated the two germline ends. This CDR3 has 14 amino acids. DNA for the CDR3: TGTGCCAGCAGCTTGGACAAAGGCAATCAGCCCCAGCATTTT. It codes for CASSLDKGNQPQHF.

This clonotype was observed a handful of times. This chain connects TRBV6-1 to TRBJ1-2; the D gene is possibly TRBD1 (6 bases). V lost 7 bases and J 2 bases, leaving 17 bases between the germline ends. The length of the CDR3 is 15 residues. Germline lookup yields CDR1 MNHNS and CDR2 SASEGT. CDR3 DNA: TGTGCCAGCAAGGGATTCCGGGGGCAGAACTATGGCTACACCTTC. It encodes CASKGFRGQNYGYTF.